The rows below give T cell receptor beta chains drawn from one sample of a study of blood T cell repertoires in COVID-19. Assay used: immunoSEQ multiplex PCR; TCRdb lists only in-frame clones, some missing. The sample lists roughly 100,000 clones; about 80% were seen once. Sequenced: peripheral blood. These receptors came from a woman aged 70-85 years with acute or convalescent COVID-19. Both conserved end residues are part of each CDR3. D genes are given only for firm matches. Not all rows give a size; the values are once, few, many and, for expanded clones, a class.

j_gene | d_gene | v_gene | abundance | CDR3nt | CDR3aa
TRBJ2-5 | TRBD1 | TRBV6-2/TRBV6-3 | NA | TGTGCCAGCAGTCACCCGACAGGGGGATTGGAGACCCAGTACTTC | CASSHPTGGLETQYF
TRBJ2-2 | TRBD1 | TRBV7-9 | NA | TGTGCCAGCAGCCCCACGGACAGGGGGGGTACCGGGGAGCTGTTTTTT | CASSPTDRGGTGELFF
TRBJ1-1 | NA | TRBV19 | NA | TGTGCCAGTAGGCCCGGTGGTACGACTGAAGCTTTCTTT | CASRPGGTTEAFF
TRBJ1-4 | TRBD1 | TRBV27 | few | TGTGCCAGCAGTTTACTCCCCGGGACAGACGTATTTTTT | CASSLLPGTDVFF
TRBJ1-1 | TRBD1 | TRBV27 | NA | TGTGCCAGCAGTTTATCGACGCAGGGGGACACTGAAGCTTTCTTT | CASSLSTQGDTEAFF
TRBJ1-6 | NA | TRBV5-4 | few | TGTGCCAGCAGCGTGGGGCACAACAATTCACCCCTCCACTTT | CASSVGHNNSPLHF
TRBJ1-4 | NA | TRBV12-3/TRBV12-4 | few | TGTGCCAGCAGACTATCGGGGGAAAAACTGTTTTTT | CASRLSGEKLFF
TRBJ2-3 | NA | TRBV19 | NA | TGTGCCAGTAGTCTCAGGGAGGCTAGCACAGATACGCAGTATTTT | CASSLREASTDTQYF
TRBJ1-5 | NA | TRBV2 | NA | TGTGCCAGCAGTATGGACATTAATCAGCCCCAGCATTTT | CASSMDINQPQHF
TRBJ1-6 | NA | TRBV5-1 | NA | TGCGCCAGCAGCATCCGACAGCCTAATAATTCACCCCTCCACTTT | CASSIRQPNNSPLHF
TRBJ2-5 | TRBD2 | TRBV7-2 | NA | TGTGCCAGCAGCTTAGGGACTAGCGGGGTACGCGAGACCCAGTACTTC | CASSLGTSGVRETQYF
TRBJ2-5 | TRBD2 | TRBV6-5 | once | TGTGCCACCGGCCGGGGGGAAGAGACCCAGTACTTC | CATGRGEETQYF
TRBJ1-3 | TRBD1 | TRBV2 | NA | TGTGCCAGCAGACAGGGGGGAGACACCATATATTTT | CASRQGGDTIYF
TRBJ1-2 | NA | TRBV19 | NA | TGTGCCAGTAGTATAAGCCGACTGGCGAGCTATGGCTACACCTTC | CASSISRLASYGYTF
TRBJ1-2 | TRBD1 | TRBV9 | NA | TGTGCCAGCAGCGTAGAGGGCAGGGGGAGTTATGGCTACACCTTC | CASSVEGRGSYGYTF
TRBJ1-5 | TRBD1 | TRBV15 | NA | TGTGCCACCAGCAGATTAGCGGGACAGGGGTCTCGGCCCCAGCATTTT | CATSRLAGQGSRPQHF
TRBJ2-5 | TRBD2 | TRBV7-9 | NA | TGTGCCAGCAGCCCCGCAGCGGGACTAGAAGAGACCCAGTACTTC | CASSPAAGLEETQYF
TRBJ1-2 | NA | TRBV5-1 | NA | TGCGCCAGCAGCTTGACAGGTTTAAACTATGGCTACACCTTC | CASSLTGLNYGYTF
TRBJ1-1 | NA | TRBV18 | NA | TGTGCCAGCTCACCAAATTTGCAGGGGCATACTGAAGCTTTCTTT | CASSPNLQGHTEAFF
TRBJ2-4 | NA | TRBV5-1 | few | TGCGCCAGCAGCTTGGACAGAGCCAAAAACATTCAGTACTTC | CASSLDRAKNIQYF
TRBJ2-7 | TRBD1 | TRBV5-1 | NA | TGCGCCAGCAGCTTGGGGACAGGGTACTACGAGCAGTACTTC | CASSLGTGYYEQYF
TRBJ1-3 | TRBD1 | TRBV7-8 | NA | TGTGCCAGCAGCATACCGGGACAGGTTACTGGAAACACCATATATTTT | CASSIPGQVTGNTIYF
TRBJ2-2 | NA | TRBV9 | NA | TGTGCCAGCAGCGTAGCTGGGACAAACGGGGAGCTGTTTTTT | CASSVAGTNGELFF
TRBJ2-3 | NA | TRBV19 | NA | TGTGCCAGTATGGGCAACGCAGATACGCAGTATTTT | CASMGNADTQYF
TRBJ1-1 | TRBD1 | TRBV7-9 | NA | TGTGCCAGCAGCTCCCGGGACAGCATGAACACTGAAGCTTTCTTT | CASSSRDSMNTEAFF
TRBJ2-7 | TRBD1 | TRBV4-1 | NA | TGCGCCAGCAGCCAAGATACAGGGGACTACGAGCAGTACTTC | CASSQDTGDYEQYF
TRBJ2-5 | NA | TRBV6-5 | NA | TGTGCCAGCAGTTACCCTGGCAGCCAAGAGACCCAGTACTTC | CASSYPGSQETQYF
TRBJ2-1 | TRBD2 | TRBV28 | NA | TGTGCCAGCAGTCCCCGACCCGGGACTAGCGAATACAATGAGCAGTTCTTC | CASSPRPGTSEYNEQFF
TRBJ1-3 | TRBD1 | TRBV9 | NA | TGTGCCAGCACAGGACAGGGGAACTCTGGAAACACCATATATTTT | CASTGQGNSGNTIYF
TRBJ2-3 | NA | TRBV12-3/TRBV12-4 | once | TGTGCCAGCACCCAACGGGGCACAGATACGCAGTATTTT | CASTQRGTDTQYF
TRBJ2-2 | NA | TRBV11-3 | NA | TGTGCCAGCAGCTTCCGGGGGGCGAGGACCGGGGAGCTGTTTTTT | CASSFRGARTGELFF
TRBJ2-1 | TRBD2 | TRBV24-1 | once | TGTGCCACCAGTGAACCGGGACTAGCTAGTGAGCAGTTCTTC | CATSEPGLASEQFF
TRBJ1-6 | TRBD1 | TRBV12-3/TRBV12-4 | NA | TGTGCCAGCAGAGGACAGGGGAATTCACCCCTCCACTTT | CASRGQGNSPLHF
TRBJ2-5 | NA | TRBV18 | NA | TGTGCCAGCTCACCACCGCCTCCCTACGGGACCCAGTACTTC | CASSPPPPYGTQYF
TRBJ2-7 | NA | TRBV28 | NA | TGTGCCAGCATCGAATCCGGGATTAAGAGGTACGAGCAGTACTTC | CASIESGIKRYEQYF
TRBJ1-5 | NA | TRBV19 | NA | TGTGCCAGTAGTCCAGGTAATCAGCCCCAGCATTTT | CASSPGNQPQHF
TRBJ1-6 | NA | TRBV5-1 | NA | TGCGCCAGCCGCCTCGACAGGATTAATTCACCCCTCCACTTT | CASRLDRINSPLHF
TRBJ2-1 | NA | TRBV5-5 | NA | TGTGCCAGCAGCTTTTCCCCAGAAACCTACAATGAGCAGTTCTTC | CASSFSPETYNEQFF
TRBJ1-2 | NA | TRBV28 | NA | TGTGCCAGCCGAGGGAAGGGACACGCGAGAGGAAAGGGGGGGAATGCGCACTATGGCTACACCTTC | CASRGKGHARGKGGNAHYGYTF
TRBJ2-7 | TRBD2 | TRBV4-3 | NA | TGCGCCCGCAGCCGGGGGCTAGCGGGGGGGGTGACCTACGAGCAGTACTTC | CARSRGLAGGVTYEQYF
TRBJ2-7 | NA | TRBV27 | few | TGTGCCAGCAGTTTCAACCTGGGGGGAGGAGGGGACGAGCAGTACTTC | CASSFNLGGGGDEQYF
TRBJ2-7 | NA | TRBV11-1 | NA | TGTGCCAGCAGCTTCGGGTACTCCTACGAGCAGTACTTC | CASSFGYSYEQYF
TRBJ2-6 | TRBD1 | TRBV10-3 | NA | TGTGCCATCAGTGAGGGGGACAGGGTTTCGGGGGCCAACGTCCTGACTTTC | CAISEGDRVSGANVLTF
TRBJ1-2 | TRBD1 | TRBV28 | NA | TGTGCCAGCAGCTTAAACGGACAGGGGGCAGGCTACACCTTC | CASSLNGQGAGYTF
TRBJ1-6 | NA | TRBV6-5 | NA | TGTGCCAGCAGTTACACAGATTCACCCCTCCACTTT | CASSYTDSPLHF
TRBJ1-1 | TRBD1 | TRBV7-8 | NA | TGTGCCAGCAGCATCCGACAGGGCCTCTTAACTGAAGCTTTCTTT | CASSIRQGLLTEAFF
TRBJ1-6 | NA | TRBV5-6 | NA | TGTGCCAGCAGCTTCCGGGACTCGAATTCACCCCTCCACTTT | CASSFRDSNSPLHF
TRBJ2-2 | NA | TRBV14 | NA | TGTGCCAGCAGCCACAGGCTTACCGGGGAGCTGTTTTTT | CASSHRLTGELFF
TRBJ1-5 | TRBD1 | TRBV19 | NA | TGTGCCAGTAGTGCGGACAGGGGCGTATATAGCAATCAGCCCCAGCATTTT | CASSADRGVYSNQPQHF
TRBJ2-1 | TRBD2 | TRBV11-3 | NA | TGTGCCAGCAGCTTATCCTCGGGGGGGGCCTCAAATGAGCAGTTCTTC | CASSLSSGGASNEQFF
TRBJ1-3 | NA | TRBV11-2 | NA | TGTGCCAGCAGCTTAGGAGGCCGTGGAAACACCATATATTTT | CASSLGGRGNTIYF